The next 30 T cell receptor beta chains were all read from a single sample in a study of cytomegalovirus exposure and HLA in healthy donors. Both 60 Vbeta primers and 13 Jbeta primers went into the PCR. TCRdb keeps only in-frame clones here, not all; method: immunoSEQ multiplex PCR. The table has 180,000 or so clones, 79% seen once. The sample consisted of PBMCs. These receptor sequences come from a woman aged 45-60 years in good health and CMV-seronegative.

This rearrangement joins TRBV7-9 to TRBJ2-3; possibly TRBD1 for D (6 bases). The CDR3 totals 17 residues. The germline V gene has CDR1 SEHNR and CDR2 FQNEAQ (reference sequence). V shed 5 bases and J shed 1 base, with 19 bases lying between them. The CDR3: CASSLLETGIGTDTQYF. CDR3 bases: TGTGCCAGCAGCCTACTCGAAACAGGGATAGGCACAGATACGCAGTATTTT.

This clone has a handful of counts. The chain uses TRBV14 and TRBJ2-2; D might be TRBD2 (5 bases). V dropped 6 bases and J dropped 6 bases, with 11 bases sitting between them. This CDR3 region has 13 residues. Germline CDR1 reads SGHDN; CDR2 reads FVKESK. The CDR3 DNA sequence: TGTGCCAGCAGGCTAATAGCGTCCGGGGAGCTGTTTTTT. Translated: CASRLIASGELFF.

This clone has more than one count but fewer than ten. This chain connects TRBV7-2 to TRBJ1-2; possible D gene TRBD1, 6 bases. The CDR3 consists of 16 residues. The germline V and J ends were trimmed by 4 bases and 0 bases, with 15 bases remaining between them. CDR1 SGHTA and CDR2 FQGNSA come from the germline V gene. This CDR3 reads CASSSPRGGANYGYTF. CDR3 sequence (DNA): TGTGCCAGCAGCTCCCCTAGGGGGGGAGCTAACTATGGCTACACCTTC.

The chain combines TRBV28 with TRBJ2-1, with 15 bases identical to TRBD2. The trim removed 5 bases at V and 0 bases at J, leaving 8 bases unmatched. Germline values: CDR1 MDHEN, CDR2 SYDVKM. The CDR3 runs 19 residues. In DNA, the CDR3 is TGTGCCAGCAGTACAGGACTAGCGGGAGGGCCTCGCTCCTACAATGAGCAGTTCTTC. Its protein is CASSTGLAGGPRSYNEQFF.

The V call is TRBV5-1, the J call TRBJ2-7; 9 bases line up with TRBD2. The CDR3 runs to 16 residues. V shed 4 bases and J 2 bases; nucleotides not matched to a gene: 10. In germline, CDR1 is SGHRS, CDR2 YFSETQ. The CDR3 region is CASSLAGGTAPYEQYF. The CDR3 nucleotides read TGCGCCAGCAGCCTCGCGGGGGGGACGGCGCCCTACGAGCAGTACTTC.

The sample holds a few counts of this clone. CDR3 residues: CAISETGGGAQFF. In nucleotides, the CDR3 is TGTGCCATCAGTGAAACGGGAGGGGGCGCGCAGTTCTTC. The rearrangement uses TRBV10-3 and TRBJ2-1; TRBD2 might be the D (8 bases). The CDR3 runs 13 residues. The germline CDR1 and CDR2 sequences are ENHRY and SYGVKD. V was pared by 3 bases and J by 12 bases, with 15 bases between.

J is TRBJ1-6 and V is TRBV6-5; a possible D gene is TRBD1 (6 bases). Germline V gene lookup returns CDR1 MNHEY and CDR2 SVGAGI. Trimming stripped 0 bases from V and 10 bases from J, with 13 bases between. CDR3 length: 15 amino acids. CDR3 sequence: CASSYSNRADSPLHF. The DNA for the CDR3 is TGTGCCAGCAGTTACTCGAACAGGGCGGACTCACCCCTCCACTTT.

The table lists this clone with a few counts. V and J are TRBV28 and TRBJ1-5; 12 nucleotides agree with TRBD1. V lost 11 bases and J lost 6; bases outside the gene matches: 8. This CDR3 is built from 14 residues. Germline V gene data show CDR1 as MDHEN and CDR2 as SYDVKM. The chain's CDR3 is CACRGTGGIQPQHF. The CDR3 DNA reads TGTGCCTGCCGAGGGACAGGGGGCATTCAGCCCCAGCATTTT.

V usage is TRBV4-3 and J usage is TRBJ2-2; 7 bases are a match to TRBD1. Germline V gene lookup returns CDR1 LGHNA and CDR2 YSLEER. J lost 5 bases, V lost 5 bases, and 8 bases had no gene match. This CDR3 region has 15 residues. The CDR3 DNA reads as TGCGCCAGCAGCAACAGACAGGGTAGTACCGGGGAGCTGTTTTTT. Amino acid sequence: CASSNRQGSTGELFF.

The chain employs TRBV2 and TRBJ2-1; 7 bases line up with TRBD1. The ends lost 2 bases at V and 6 bases at J; junction bases unmatched: 16. The germline V gene encodes CDR1 SNHLY and CDR2 FYNNEI. CDR3 size: 18 residues. The CDR3 sequence: CASSEPPDRPDMGNEQFF. The CDR3 region has the DNA TGTGCCAGCAGTGAACCCCCGGACAGGCCTGATATGGGCAATGAGCAGTTCTTC.

This rearrangement joins TRBV11-2 to TRBJ2-1; D unresolved. The V gene lost 0 bases and the J gene lost 5 bases, with 8 bases spanning the gap. CDR3 length: 14 amino acids. Germline CDR1 SGHAT, CDR2 FQNNGV. CDR3 coding DNA: TGTGCCAGCAGCTTAGAAATCAGAAACAATGAGCAGTTCTTC. It translates to CASSLEIRNNEQFF. Full variable domain (rest looked up from reference TRBV11-2 and TRBJ2-1): EAGVAQSPRYKIIEKRQSVAFWCNPISGHATLYWYQQILGQGPKLLIQFQNNGVVDDSQLPKDRFSAERLKGVDSTLKIQPAKLEDSAVYLCASSLEIRNNEQFFGPGTRLTVL.

The chain has TRBV4-2 and TRBJ1-6; D ambiguous. The germline V and J ends were trimmed by 1 base and 11 bases, with 12 bases remaining between them. Germline CDR1 reads LGHNA; CDR2 reads YNFKEQ. CDR3 length: 14 amino acids. CDR3 DNA sequence: TGTGCCAGCAGCCAAGTTCCTAATGGGCCACCCCTCCACTTT. It is translated as CASSQVPNGPPLHF.

V usage is TRBV13 and J usage is TRBJ1-2; TRBD1 aligns across 10 bases. This CDR3 comprises 15 residues. Per germline, CDR1 PRHDT and CDR2 FYEKMQ (reference sequence). The V gene end was trimmed by 6 bases and the J gene end by 4 bases; junction bases not matched to a gene: 8. The CDR3: CASSSRQGAGYGYTF. The CDR3 DNA is TGTGCCAGCAGTTCCAGACAGGGGGCAGGCTATGGCTACACCTTC.

Note on this clone: One end of the junction varies from germline; a read error may be responsible. Other DNA sequences from this sample encode an identical CDR3 as well. The chain uses TRBV18 and TRBJ2-2, with 9 bases that match TRBD1. The CDR3 runs 16 residues. CDR1 and CDR2 from the germline V gene are KGHSH and LQKENI. The chain's CDR3 is CASSPQGQGGTGELFF. The CDR3 DNA follows: TGTGCCAGCTCACCGCAGGGACAGGGTGGAACCGGGGAGCTGTTCTTT. The full variable domain, completed using reference TRBV18 and TRBJ2-2, is NAGVMQNPRHLVRRRGQEARLRCSPMKGHSHVYWYRQLPEEGLKFMVYLQKENIIDESGMPKERFSAEFPKEGPSILRIQQVVRGDSAAYFCASSPQGQGGTGELFFGEGSRLTVL.

This sequence joins TRBV19 and TRBJ1-3; D perhaps matches TRBD1 (5 bases). The CDR3 length is 16 residues. Germline CDR1 and CDR2: LNHDA and SQIVND (reference sequence). V lost 3 bases to trimming and J lost 0 bases, with 12 bases between them. The DNA of the CDR3 is TGTGCCAGTAGTATTACAGGACCGTCCTCTGGAAACACCATATATTTT. This encodes CASSITGPSSGNTIYF.

This clone was recorded once. The rearrangement joins TRBV11-2 to TRBJ2-1; D is ambiguous. Deletions cut 2 bases from V and 6 bases from J, with 11 bases between. In germline, CDR1 is SGHAT, CDR2 FQNNGV. CDR3 size: 14 residues. As DNA, the CDR3 is TGTGCCAGCAGCTTATTTATATCCCTCAATGAGCAGTTCTTC. Translating it yields CASSLFISLNEQFF. The full variable domain, in which reference TRBV11-2 and TRBJ2-1 provide the parts outside the CDR3, is EAGVAQSPRYKIIEKRQSVAFWCNPISGHATLYWYQQILGQGPKLLIQFQNNGVVDDSQLPKDRFSAERLKGVDSTLKIQPAKLEDSAVYLCASSLFISLNEQFFGPGTRLTVL.

This chain joins TRBV6-6 and TRBJ2-7, with TRBD2 as a possible D gene (6 bases). With 6 bases removed from V and 2 bases from J, the gap between germline ends came to 11 bases. The CDR3 length is 13 residues. CDR1 and CDR2 from the germline V gene are MNHNY and SVGAGI (reference sequence). The chain's CDR3 is CASRRREAYEQYF. CDR3 sequence (DNA): TGTGCCAGCAGACGGAGGGAAGCCTACGAGCAGTACTTC.

The chain couples TRBV2 to TRBJ1-4; the match to TRBD1 covers 8 bases. Trimming cost V 1 base and J 3 bases; bases outside gene matches: 16. CDR3 length equals 20 residues. Germline V CDR1 and CDR2: SNHLY, FYNNEI. The CDR3: CASSEGTGWDYGWANEKLFF. The CDR3 region has the DNA TGTGCCAGCAGTGAAGGGACAGGGTGGGATTATGGTTGGGCTAATGAAAAACTGTTTTTT.

This clone appeared once. The chain couples TRBV4-1 to TRBJ1-4; 7 nucleotides line up with TRBD1. Looked up from germline, CDR1 is MGHRA and CDR2 is YSYEKL. V lost 1 base and J lost 6; bases outside the gene matches: 8. CDR3 length: 16 residues. CDR3: CASSQGQGELYEKLFF. The CDR3 DNA sequence: TGCGCCAGCAGCCAAGGGCAGGGGGAACTATATGAAAAACTGTTTTTT.

This chain joins TRBV29-1 and TRBJ2-7; 11 bases map to TRBD2. With 2 bases clipped from V and 2 bases from J, the junction kept 5 bases outside the gene matches. This CDR3 is 15 amino acids long. Per germline, CDR1 SQVTM and CDR2 ANQGSEA. The CDR3 DNA follows: TGCAGCGTTGAATTGGGGACTAGCGGACCCTACGAGCAGTACTTC. Its protein product is CSVELGTSGPYEQYF.

This chain joins TRBV5-1 and TRBJ2-7; 10 bases line up with TRBD2. This CDR3 contains 15 residues. Germline V gives CDR1 SGHRS, CDR2 YFSETQ. After removal of 4 bases from V and 3 bases from J, the junction contained 7 bases not matched to a gene. The CDR3 region has the DNA TGCGCCAGCAGCCTCAAGCGGGGGGGGGACTACGAGCAGTACTTC. This encodes CASSLKRGGDYEQYF. Looking up the rest from reference TRBV5-1 and TRBJ2-7 gives the full variable domain: KAGVTQTPRYLIKTRGQQVTLSCSPISGHRSVSWYQQTPGQGLQFLFEYFSETQRNKGNFPGRFSGRQFSNSRSEMNVSTLELGDSALYLCASSLKRGGDYEQYFGPGTRLTVT.

The chain links TRBV18 to TRBJ1-6, with 10 bases identical to TRBD1. The germline V gene has CDR1 KGHSH and CDR2 LQKENI. V lost 1 base to trimming and J lost 6 bases; unmatched junction nucleotides: 6. This CDR3 is built from 17 residues. The CDR3 bases are TGTGCCAGCTCACCACGTTGGGACAGGGGTTCTAATTCACCCCTCCACTTT. Protein sequence: CASSPRWDRGSNSPLHF.

This chain links TRBV28 with TRBJ2-1, with 7 bases that match TRBD2. From germline, CDR1 is MDHEN and CDR2 SYDVKM. J lost 9 bases, V lost 5 bases, and 19 bases had no gene match. This CDR3 is built from 17 residues. The CDR3: CASSNPMGGSQRFEQFF. The CDR3 DNA reads as TGTGCCAGCAGTAACCCCATGGGGGGGTCCCAGCGATTTGAGCAGTTCTTC.

The genes are TRBV6-5 and TRBJ2-2; D gene ambiguous. The CDR3 covers 14 residues. Per the germline V gene, CDR1 is MNHEY and CDR2 is SVGAGI. V was trimmed by 5 bases and J by 5 bases, leaving 12 bases between them. CDR3 region: CASSPPVTTGELFF. The CDR3 DNA reads TGTGCCAGCAGTCCACCAGTAACAACCGGGGAGCTGTTTTTT.

The CDR3 loop is CASSLMDRGEAFF. The CDR3 DNA follows: TGTGCCAGCAGCTTGATGGACAGGGGTGAAGCTTTCTTT. The V gene is TRBV5-6, the J gene TRBJ1-1; 9 nucleotides match TRBD1. The CDR3 loop spans 13 amino acids. Germline V gives CDR1 SGHDT, CDR2 YYEEEE. Trimming at V came to 1 base and at J to 7 bases, leaving 2 bases not matched to a gene.

This chain uses TRBV28 with TRBJ2-7; D unclear. The germline V and J ends were trimmed by 3 bases and 3 bases, with 12 bases remaining between them. The CDR3 loop spans 14 amino acids. Germline-derived CDR1 and CDR2 are MDHEN and SYDVKM. CDR3 protein: CASSFPGNIYEQYF. The CDR3 nucleotides read TGTGCCAGCAGTTTCCCAGGCAACATCTACGAGCAGTACTTC.

CDR3 sequence: CASSLQGVNIQYF. CDR3 bases: TGTGCCAGCAGCTTGCAGGGGGTGAACATTCAGTACTTC. The chain uses TRBV5-4 and TRBJ2-4; TRBD1 matches at 7 bases. V lost 1 base to trimming and J lost 7 bases; unmatched junction nucleotides: 2. CDR1 and CDR2 from the germline V gene are SGHNT and YYREEE (reference sequence). This CDR3 has 13 amino acids. Looking up the rest from reference TRBV5-4 and TRBJ2-4 gives the full variable domain: ETGVTQSPTHLIKTRGQQVTLRCSSQSGHNTVSWYQQALGQGPQFIFQYYREEENGRGNFPPRFSGLQFPNYSSELNVNALELDDSALYLCASSLQGVNIQYFGAGTRLSVL.

The table lists this clone with a count of one. The chain uses TRBV6-1 and TRBJ2-3, with D possibly matching TRBD1 (7 bases). The V end was cut by 4 bases, the J end by 1 base, with 15 bases between. This CDR3 spans 16 amino acids. The germline V gene has CDR1 MNHNS and CDR2 SASEGT. CDR3 in DNA: TGTGCCAGCAGTGGAAGGAGGGGGCGAGGCACAGATACGCAGTATTTT. This codes for CASSGRRGRGTDTQYF.

This chain links TRBV27 with TRBJ2-7; 9 nucleotides match TRBD1. Germline loops: CDR1 MNHEY, CDR2 SMNVEV (reference sequence). The CDR3 spans 14 residues. The trim removed 5 bases at V and 5 bases at J, leaving 7 bases unmatched. CDR3 nucleotides: TGTGCCAGCAGTCGGGACAGGGTGGTCCACGAGCAGTACTTC. As protein: CASSRDRVVHEQYF.

V and J are TRBV9 and TRBJ2-1, with D maybe TRBD2 (6 bases). The length of the CDR3 is 15 residues. Germline V CDR1 and CDR2: SGDLS, YYNGEE. V lost 0 bases and J 4 bases, leaving 11 bases between the germline ends. CDR3 region: CASSVDLATYNEQFF. Written as DNA, the CDR3 is TGTGCCAGCAGCGTAGACCTAGCGACATACAATGAGCAGTTCTTC.